The entry below gives a single TCR beta chain sequence along with its context. The data stem from a study of blood T cell repertoires in COVID-19. In the study overall: Sites in the United States, Italy and Spain provided acute and convalescent COVID-19 samples. T cells, B-cell-depleted T cells, or PBMCs provided the cDNA or gDNA that served as material.

Authors' data handling: Nucleated cell counts were estimated from reference gene primer amplification. TCRdb keeps only in-frame clones here, not all; method: immunoSEQ multiplex PCR. Clone size and the V and J calls come from that table; the DNA yielded D and trimming. The sample has fewer than 200,000 clones; 70% to 90% are singletons. Enrollment of patients from Seattle took place during active infection, with longitudinal follow-up. Germline assignment: CDR1 SGHRS and CDR2 YFSETQ. The V and J ends lost 4 bases and 4 bases, in that order; junction bases with no gene match: 10. The CDR3 is 16 amino acids.

Material: peripheral blood. The V and J genes are TRBV5-1 and TRBJ2-7, with 11 nucleotides matching TRBD2. This receptor was obtained from a woman older than 75 with COVID-19, enrolled during active disease. The CDR3 nucleotides are TGCGCCAGCAGCAGGACACTAGCGGGAGAGGAGTACGAGCAGTACTTC. This gives the protein CASSRTLAGEEYEQYF.